A single sample is the source of the 23 T cell receptor beta chains below, sequenced in a study of blood T cells in healthy people across ages. With a J-beta primer mix and a sample-barcoded 5' primer, a second PCR ran about 7 to 12 cycles. TCRdb recomputed calls from the 5' RACE reads with MiXCR, one row per CDR3 protein. The table includes 1.5 million to 2 million distinct CDR3 sequences, roughly 27% detected once. The sample taken for sequencing was blood. These receptor sequences come from a woman between 25 and 40 years old in good health.

Note on this clonotype: Since a much larger clone is just one base distant, this may be a read error. The CDR3 DNA is TGCAGCGTTGGAGTTCGGCCAGACTATGGCTACACCTTC. Its protein product is CSVGVRPDYGYTF. The rearrangement uses TRBV29-1 and TRBJ1-2, with unresolved D. Looked up from germline, CDR1 is SQVTM and CDR2 is ANQGSEA. This CDR3 spans 13 amino acids. The ends were cut back, 4 bases at V and 3 bases at J, with 12 bases in the middle.

Many counts were recorded for this clonotype. This CDR3 is CASSPADGPFGYTF. The CDR3 region has the DNA TGCGCCAGCAGTCCTGCGGACGGCCCCTTCGGCTACACCTTC. The rearrangement links TRBV5-1 to TRBJ1-2; D call uncertain. Germline loops: CDR1 SGHRS, CDR2 YFSETQ. Trimming cost V 5 bases and J 8 bases, with 19 bases left between them. The CDR3 has 14 amino acids.

Points on this clonotype: A clone one base away is much larger, so this may be a read error. V usage is TRBV12-5 and J usage is TRBJ2-5; TRBD1 matches at 9 bases. In germline, CDR1 is LGHNT, CDR2 FRNRAP. CDR3 size: 14 residues. Trimming removed 5 bases from V and 11 bases from J; junction bases left unmatched: 12. CDR3 region: CASGTGQGTNEQYF. The CDR3 nucleotides read TGTGCTAGTGGTACGGGACAGGGTACCAATGAGCAGTACTTC.

This clonotype is a singleton in its sample. The chain carries TRBV20-1 and TRBJ2-3; the D gene is possibly TRBD2 (5 bases). CDR3 size: 16 residues. V was pared by 3 bases and J by 0 bases, with 16 bases between. Germline V gives CDR1 DFQATT, CDR2 SNEGSKA (reference sequence). CDR3 DNA sequence: TGCAGTGCTAGCGGGGTAATGCTTACTAGCACAGATACGCAGTATTTT. Residues: CSASGVMLTSTDTQYF.

The rearrangement uses TRBV3-1 and TRBJ2-2; TRBD1 matches at 7 bases. Losses at the gene ends were 6 bases for V and 5 bases for J; bases not matched to a gene: 6. Germline CDR1 LGHDT, CDR2 YNNKEL (reference sequence). The CDR3 covers 14 residues. The CDR3 DNA reads as TGTGCCAGCAGGCCATACAGGGGTACCGGGGAGCTGTTTTTT. Its translation is CASRPYRGTGELFF. Full variable domain (missing parts from reference TRBV3-1 and TRBJ2-2): DTAVSQTPKYLVTQMGNDKSIKCEQNLGHDTMYWYKQDSKKFLKIMFSYNNKELIINETVPNRFSPKSPDKAHLNLHINSLELGDSAVYFCASRPYRGTGELFFGEGSRLTVL.

Concerning this clonotype: A read error may account for a junction end that differs from germline. The chain combines TRBV27 with TRBJ1-6; D uncertain. The CDR3 consists of 12 residues. The germline V gene has CDR1 MNHEY and CDR2 SMNVEV (reference sequence). The DNA of the CDR3 is TGTGCCAGCAGACAGAACAATTCACCCCTCTACTTT. Translating it yields CASRQNNSPLYF.

In its sample, this clonotype was seen a few times. The chain combines TRBV27 with TRBJ1-6; TRBD1 agrees at 7 bases. Losses at the gene ends were 5 bases for V and 10 bases for J; bases not matched to a gene: 8. This CDR3 comprises 14 residues. Germline CDR1 and CDR2: MNHEY and SMNVEV (reference sequence). The CDR3: CASSRQGRGSPLHF. The CDR3 region has the DNA TGTGCCAGCAGTAGACAGGGAAGAGGCTCACCCCTCCACTTT.

This clonotype was observed a handful of times. The chain joins TRBV5-1 to TRBJ1-5, with TRBD1 matching 7 bases. CDR3 length: 15 amino acids. Trimming took 0 bases from V and 5 from J; bases not matched to a gene: 5. The V gene's germline CDR1 is SGHRS and CDR2 YFSETQ. In DNA, the CDR3 is TGCGCCAGCAGCTTGGGGGCAGGGGGAGATCAGCCCCAGCATTTT. It yields the protein CASSLGAGGDQPQHF. Full variable domain (remainder filled in from reference TRBV5-1 and TRBJ1-5): KAGVTQTPRYLIKTRGQQVTLSCSPISGHRSVSWYQQTPGQGLQFLFEYFSETQRNKGNFPGRFSGRQFSNSRSEMNVSTLELGDSALYLCASSLGAGGDQPQHFGDGTRLSIL.

This clonotype was seen a handful of times. The chain carries TRBV6-4 and TRBJ1-1; 7 bases align to TRBD1. CDR3 length: 14 amino acids. The V and J ends lost 0 bases and 11 bases, in that order; junction bases with no gene match: 9. Looked up from germline, CDR1 is MRHNA and CDR2 is SNTAGT. CDR3 protein: CASSDSQPTGEAFF. Here the CDR3 DNA reads TGTGCCAGCAGTGACTCTCAACCTACAGGGGAGGCTTTCTTT.

The chain has TRBV5-1 and TRBJ1-2; D call uncertain. Trimming cost V 2 bases and J 8 bases, with 16 bases left between them. Germline V gene data show CDR1 as SGHRS and CDR2 as YFSETQ. This CDR3 is 14 amino acids long. DNA for the CDR3: TGCGCCAGCAGCTTTGGGGTCTTTAAAGCAGGCTACACCTTC. As protein: CASSFGVFKAGYTF.

The chain links TRBV27 to TRBJ1-1, with a possible D match to TRBD1 (5 bases). The germline CDR1 and CDR2 sequences are MNHEY and SMNVEV (reference sequence). The CDR3 length is 14 residues. V was pared by 2 bases and J by 4 bases, with 11 bases between. The CDR3 is CASSLTGGITEAFF. In DNA form, the CDR3 reads TGTGCCAGCAGTTTAACAGGAGGGATCACTGAAGCTTTCTTT.

The chain is built from TRBV14 and TRBJ2-1; D possibly corresponds to TRBD1 (6 bases). This CDR3 region has 13 residues. The V end was cut by 2 bases, the J end by 12 bases, with 14 bases between. CDR1 is SGHDN, CDR2 FVKESK, per germline. CDR3 nucleotides: TGTGCCAGCAGCCAAACCAGGGGCGAGGGGCAGTTCTTC. It is translated as CASSQTRGEGQFF.

Details on this clonotype: Since a much larger clone is just one base distant, this may be a read error. The chain is built from TRBV4-3 and TRBJ1-5; D unresolved. CDR1 is LGHNA, CDR2 YSLEER, per germline. The CDR3 has 15 amino acids. Trimming cost V 2 bases and J 3 bases, with 11 bases left between them. The CDR3 DNA sequence: TGCGCCAGCAGCCAATATAGGTTCCTCAATCAGCCCCAGCATTTT. Translating it yields CASSQYRFLNQPQHF.

The J gene is TRBJ1-2, the V gene TRBV12-3 or TRBV12-4, with D possibly matching TRBD1 (5 bases). The CDR3 covers 15 residues. Trimming left V 7 bases short and J 6 bases short, with 21 bases between. CDR3: CASKPGPRRSDGYTF. In nucleotides, the CDR3 is TGTGCCAGCAAACCGGGACCCAGAAGGAGCGATGGCTACACCTTC.

To note about this clonotype: One end of the junction fails to match germline, which may point to a read error. The rearrangement links TRBV19 to TRBJ2-3, with D unclear. Germline CDR1 is LNHDA and CDR2 is SQIVND (reference sequence). This CDR3 has 15 amino acids. The CDR3, as DNA: TGTGCCAGTAGTCCCGGGCCCGGCAGCACAGATACGCGGTATTTT. As protein: CASSPGPGSTDTRYF.

This clonotype was counted only a few times. Lacking the conserved final phenylalanine or tryptophan, this CDR3 likely reflects a read error. The chain uses TRBV2 and TRBJ2-2; D unresolved. V was trimmed by 1 base and J by 1 base, leaving 4 bases between them. Looked up from germline, CDR1 is SNHLY and CDR2 is FYNNEI. This CDR3 has 14 residues. The CDR3 DNA is TGTGCCAGCAGTGAAGGGCTGAACACCGGGGAGCTGTTTGTT. Amino acid sequence: CASSEGLNTGELFV.

This chain joins TRBV5-1 and TRBJ1-2, with 10 bases fitting TRBD1. Trimming at V came to 6 bases and at J to 8 bases, leaving 4 bases not matched to a gene. Germline loops: CDR1 SGHRS, CDR2 YFSETQ. The CDR3 covers 12 residues. CDR3 sequence (DNA): TGCGCCAGCACCGGACAGGGGGAAGGCTACACCTTC. This translates into CASTGQGEGYTF.

The V call is TRBV2, the J call TRBJ2-3; no clear D. This CDR3 is built from 15 residues. Trimming pared 1 base from V and 2 bases from J, leaving 10 bases between. Germline assignment: CDR1 SNHLY and CDR2 FYNNEI. The CDR3 spells CASSEVTLATDTQYF. CDR3 DNA: TGTGCCAGCAGTGAAGTAACCTTAGCCACAGATACGCAGTATTTT.

This clonotype was seen repeatedly, ten times or more. The chain couples TRBV7-9 to TRBJ2-5; no clear D. Trimming pared 1 base from V and 5 bases from J, leaving 8 bases between. The V gene's germline CDR1 is SEHNR and CDR2 FQNEAQ (reference sequence). The length of the CDR3 is 13 residues. The CDR3 spells CASSLVPIETQYF. Written as DNA, the CDR3 is TGTGCCAGCAGCTTAGTGCCAATCGAGACCCAGTACTTC.

J is TRBJ2-2 and V is TRBV2; tentatively, D is TRBD1 (7 bases). The CDR3 covers 14 residues. The V gene lost 0 bases and the J gene lost 7 bases, with 9 bases spanning the gap. Germline CDR1 is SNHLY and CDR2 is FYNNEI. In DNA, the CDR3 is TGTGCCAGCAGTGAAGCGCAGGGGGGCGGGGAGCTGTTTTTT. This sequence encodes CASSEAQGGGELFF.

V usage is TRBV6-1 and J usage is TRBJ1-2; 7 nucleotides align to TRBD1. The V segment lost 8 bases and the J segment 1 base; nucleotides outside the gene matches: 7. Per the germline V gene, CDR1 is MNHNS and CDR2 is SASEGT. The CDR3 consists of 14 residues. The DNA of the CDR3 is TGTGCCAGCGGCTTCGGGACAGATAACTATGGCTACACCTTC. It specifies CASGFGTDNYGYTF.

This clonotype has just a few counts. The junction shows a germline mismatch at one end, possibly a read error. This rearrangement joins TRBV6-5 to TRBJ2-1; D not certain. This CDR3 region has 15 residues. Per the germline V gene, CDR1 is MNHEY and CDR2 is SVGAGI. CDR3 nucleotide sequence: TGTGCCAACAGTTACTCGCCGGGCCCCTACAATGAGCAGTTCTTC. It encodes CANSYSPGPYNEQFF.

For this clonotype: A much larger clone sits a single nucleotide away, making a read error possible. The chain uses TRBV3-1 and TRBJ2-5; D uncertain. Germline CDR1 reads LGHDT; CDR2 reads YNNKEL (reference sequence). This CDR3 has 15 amino acids. CDR3 sequence: CAGSQDGTARGRQYF. The CDR3, as DNA: TGTGCCGGCAGCCAAGATGGTACGGCACGAGGCAGGCAGTACTTC.